This T cell receptor (beta chain) emerged from a study of OX40 agonist ivuxolimab in advanced cancers. Study results and limitations: Average numbers of expanded clones were greater in CD8+ T cells than in CD4+. At 0.1 to 3.0 mg/kg and by week 6, clonal expansion occurred in CD4+ and CD8+ blood T cells.

The CDR3 extends over 13 amino acids. V lost 6 bases to trimming and J lost 7 bases, with 13 bases between them. Germline V gene data show CDR1 as MNHEY and CDR2 as SMNVEV (reference sequence). Clones were sequenced by immunoSEQ multiplex PCR, and TCRdb holds only the in-frame ones, with some missing. The sample comprises tens of thousands of clones, about 85% of which are singletons, and 52% rests with the top ten. On this clone: What it recognizes is unknown.

Anyone with autoimmune disease history or systemic immunosuppression was excluded. Material: CD4+ or CD8+ T cells sorted from blood, obtained in a trial of the OX40 agonist ivuxolimab. V gene TRBV27 combines with J gene TRBJ2-1; D gene unclear. The receptor was derived from an adult with an advanced solid tumor such as melanoma, head and neck, liver or kidney cancer. CDR3 protein: CASSPIFGNEQFF. CDR3 nucleotide sequence: TGTGCCAGCAGCCCCATATTCGGGAATGAGCAGTTCTTC.